Each of the 32 T cell receptor beta chains below was sequenced from the same sample in a study of identical twins. TCRdb itself ran the 5' RACE reads through MiXCR, one entry per CDR3 protein. The table has some 900,000 distinct CDR3 sequences, 10% to 15% seen once. These data were also filed under a second study, of yellow fever vaccine responses in identical twins.

The sequencing sample was made of PBMCs. Receptor source: a woman aged 18-29 years in good health.

This clonotype appeared a few times. V gene TRBV28 combines with J gene TRBJ2-1, with 7 positions matching TRBD2. J gave up 2 bases and V 5 bases, and 6 bases lay outside the gene matches. The CDR3 runs to 15 residues. Germline-derived CDR1 and CDR2 are MDHEN and SYDVKM. CDR3 sequence (DNA): TGTGCCAGCAGTCCGCGACTAGCCCCCTACAATGAGCAGTTCTTC. Translated: CASSPRLAPYNEQFF.

The rearrangement uses TRBV28 and TRBJ1-1; no clear D gene. V was shortened by 2 bases and J by 0 bases, with 10 bases between the two germline ends. The CDR3 has 15 residues. CDR1 MDHEN and CDR2 SYDVKM come from the germline V gene. The chain's CDR3 is CASSLHSQMNTEAFF. CDR3 coding DNA: TGTGCCAGCAGTTTACATAGTCAGATGAACACTGAAGCTTTCTTT.

This sequence joins TRBV2 and TRBJ2-1; TRBD1 is a possible D gene (5 bases). Germline V gene lookup returns CDR1 SNHLY and CDR2 FYNNEI. V lost 6 bases, J lost 6 bases, and 15 bases lay in between. The CDR3 totals 14 residues. The CDR3 bases are TGTGCCAGCAGGAACAGGTATTTGGGCAATGAGCAGTTCTTC. Protein product: CASRNRYLGNEQFF.

The rearrangement uses TRBV21-1 and TRBJ2-4; the table calls TRBD1, which could not be checked here. TRBV21-1 is designated a pseudogene. The CDR3 is made up of 17 amino acids. The CDR3 region is CASSKVASRPLKNIQYF. The CDR3 nucleotides are TGTGCCAGCAGCAAAGTCGCCTCCAGACCCCTTAAAAACATTCAGTACTTC.

The chain joins TRBV15 to TRBJ1-2; unclear D gene. V was clipped by 9 bases and J by 9 bases, with 20 bases between them. Germline-derived CDR1 and CDR2 are LNHNV and YYDKDF (reference sequence). The CDR3 extends over 13 amino acids. CDR3 residues: CATSMRARDSYTF. In nucleotides, the CDR3 is TGTGCCACTTCTATGCGGGCAAGGGATAGCTACACCTTC.

This clonotype appeared many times. The rearrangement links TRBV5-6 to TRBJ2-5; 13 bases match TRBD2. CDR3 length equals 17 residues. CDR1 is SGHDT, CDR2 YYEEEE, per germline. The V and J ends lost 0 bases and 5 bases, in that order; junction bases with no gene match: 7. This chain's CDR3 is CASSLEATSGRWETQYF. The CDR3 DNA reads TGTGCCAGCAGCTTGGAAGCGACTAGCGGGAGGTGGGAGACCCAGTACTTC.

This clonotype was counted many times. This chain connects TRBV10-2 to TRBJ2-7; 14 bases fit TRBD2. V was pared by 6 bases and J by 3 bases, with 4 bases of the junction left unmatched. From germline, CDR1 is WSHSY and CDR2 SAAADI. This CDR3 comprises 15 residues. CDR3 in DNA: TGCGCCAGCAGGGGTGGGACTAGCGGGAGCTACGAGCAGTACTTC. It encodes CASRGGTSGSYEQYF.

For the CDR3, the DNA is TGTGCCAGCAGTTTATCCCCCGGGGCGGGCGCAGATACGCAGTATTTT. This sequence encodes CASSLSPGAGADTQYF. V usage is TRBV12-3 or TRBV12-4 and J usage is TRBJ2-3, with D possibly called TRBD1 or TRBD2 (5 bases each). CDR3 size: 16 residues. Trimming stripped 2 bases from V and 4 bases from J, with 16 bases between.

This clonotype was recorded many times. This CDR3 is CASSLNRGETQYF. The CDR3 nucleotides are TGTGCCAGCAGTTTAAACAGGGGTGAGACCCAGTACTTC. The genes are TRBV12-3 or TRBV12-4 and TRBJ2-5; 7 bases map to TRBD1. Unmatched junction bases numbered 2, after V lost 2 bases and J lost 5 bases. CDR3 length: 13 residues.

V usage is TRBV14 and J usage is TRBJ2-7, with TRBD1 identical over 9 bases. Germline CDR1 and CDR2: SGHDN and FVKESK. The V segment lost 2 bases and the J segment 2 bases; nucleotides outside the gene matches: 4. CDR3 length equals 15 residues. The CDR3 is CASSQTGTGTYEQYF. The DNA for the CDR3 is TGTGCCAGCAGCCAAACCGGGACAGGGACCTACGAGCAGTACTTC.

This clonotype was picked up many times. In DNA form, the CDR3 reads TGCAGCGTAGCCTGGACACGTCCGACCTACGAGCAGTACTTC. As protein: CSVAWTRPTYEQYF. The V and J genes are TRBV29-1 and TRBJ2-7; D is perhaps TRBD1 (5 bases). The CDR3 loop spans 14 amino acids. CDR1 and CDR2 (germline): SQVTM, ANQGSEA. V was clipped by 6 bases and J by 2 bases, with 17 bases between them.

This clonotype was found many times. The genes are TRBV3-1 and TRBJ2-2; either TRBD1 or TRBD2 may fit D (5 bases each). The CDR3 has 15 amino acids. Per germline, CDR1 LGHDT and CDR2 YNNKEL (reference sequence). The ends were cut back, 1 base at V and 5 bases at J, with 11 bases in the middle. The CDR3 sequence is CASSQARGVTGELFF. The CDR3 bases are TGTGCCAGCAGCCAAGCTCGGGGCGTTACCGGGGAGCTGTTTTTT.

The genes are TRBV2 and TRBJ2-1, with D unclear. CDR3 size: 12 residues. V lost 8 bases, J lost 12 bases, and 17 bases lay in between. Germline assignment: CDR1 SNHLY and CDR2 FYNNEI. The CDR3 sequence: CASSGLTSVQFF. CDR3 sequence (DNA): TGTGCCAGCTCGGGTCTTACAAGCGTGCAGTTCTTC.

V usage is TRBV29-1 and J usage is TRBJ2-1, with 9 bases lining up with TRBD1. The CDR3 contains 13 residues. V was clipped by 5 bases and J by 8 bases; unmatched bases: 7. Germline V lookup: CDR1 SQVTM, CDR2 ANQGSEA. CDR3 bases: TGCAGCGTTTCTCGGACAGGGGTCTATGAGCAGTTCTTC. It translates to CSVSRTGVYEQFF.

This clonotype was seen a few times. CDR3 nucleotides: TGCGCCAGCAGCCAAGGAAGGCTAGCGGGGGGAGATACGCAGTATTTT. This sequence encodes CASSQGRLAGGDTQYF. The chain combines TRBV4-1 with TRBJ2-3; TRBD2 agrees at 11 bases. The CDR3 covers 16 residues. Germline CDR1 reads MGHRA; CDR2 reads YSYEKL. V lost 1 base and J lost 5; bases outside the gene matches: 5.

In this sample, this clonotype turned up many times. The V gene is TRBV9, the J gene TRBJ1-6; D not certain. This CDR3 spans 14 amino acids. The germline V and J ends were trimmed by 3 bases and 8 bases, with 12 bases remaining between them. Looked up from germline, CDR1 is SGDLS and CDR2 is YYNGEE. The CDR3 loop reads CASSAQRADSPLHF. The CDR3 region has the DNA TGTGCCAGCAGCGCACAGAGGGCTGATTCACCCCTCCACTTT.

This clonotype was recorded many times. The gene calls are TRBV5-1 and TRBJ1-1; D not certain. The CDR3 sequence is 14 residues long. The V end lost 0 bases, the J end lost 2 bases, and 8 bases lay between the germline ends. From germline, CDR1 is SGHRS and CDR2 YFSETQ. The CDR3 DNA is TGCGCCAGCAGCTTGGTTCGGGCTAACACTGAAGCTTTCTTT. Protein sequence: CASSLVRANTEAFF.

The chain uses TRBV5-1 and TRBJ2-1, with 8 positions matching TRBD1. V dropped 9 bases and J dropped 5; count of bases not matched to a gene: 4. Germline CDR1 and CDR2: SGHRS and YFSETQ. CDR3 size: 12 residues. CDR3 region: CATQGANNEQFF. Here the CDR3 DNA reads TGCGCCACCCAGGGGGCGAACAATGAGCAGTTCTTC.

The chain recombines TRBV9 with TRBJ2-5, with no clear D. V lost 0 bases, J lost 5 bases, and 11 bases lay in between. The CDR3 extends over 14 amino acids. Germline V gene data show CDR1 as SGDLS and CDR2 as YYNGEE. DNA for the CDR3: TGTGCCAGCAGCGTAGCCCCCTTAAGGGAGACCCAGTACTTC. Its protein product is CASSVAPLRETQYF.

This clonotype was found a few times. The J gene is TRBJ2-7, the V gene TRBV12-3 or TRBV12-4; tentative D call: TRBD2 (7 bases). The CDR3 is 15 amino acids. Between the trimmed V and J ends, which lost 1 base and 2 bases, there was a span of 12 bases. CDR3: CASSLGRGGTYEQYF. The CDR3 DNA sequence: TGTGCCAGCAGTTTAGGGAGGGGGGGAACCTACGAGCAGTACTTC.

This clonotype was observed at least ten times. This sequence joins TRBV14 and TRBJ2-1, with TRBD2 as a possible D gene (6 bases). The germline V and J ends were trimmed by 1 base and 2 bases, with 15 bases remaining between them. Germline-derived CDR1 and CDR2 are SGHDN and FVKESK. The CDR3 loop spans 17 amino acids. The chain's CDR3 is CASSQVVWRAPYNEQFF. The CDR3 DNA reads as TGTGCCAGCAGCCAAGTAGTCTGGAGGGCCCCCTACAATGAGCAGTTCTTC.

The chain is built from TRBV5-6 and TRBJ2-1, with D uncertain. Per germline, CDR1 SGHDT and CDR2 YYEEEE. Trimming took 0 bases from V and 9 from J, leaving 10 bases between them. The CDR3 has 13 residues. The CDR3 sequence is CASSLVPAGEQFF. The CDR3 nucleotides read TGTGCCAGCAGCTTGGTCCCGGCCGGTGAGCAGTTCTTC.

The rearrangement joins TRBV20-1 to TRBJ2-3; 8 bases are a match to TRBD2. V lost 3 bases and J lost 4; bases outside the gene matches: 3. The germline V gene has CDR1 DFQATT and CDR2 SNEGSKA (reference sequence). CDR3 length: 13 residues. This chain's CDR3 is CSARIAGSDTQYF. The CDR3 nucleotides read TGCAGTGCTAGGATAGCGGGATCAGATACGCAGTATTTT.

J is TRBJ2-7 and V is TRBV28; D gene ambiguous. The V end lost 5 bases, the J end lost 3 bases, and 14 bases lay between the germline ends. Germline CDR1 and CDR2: MDHEN and SYDVKM. This CDR3 is built from 14 residues. The chain's CDR3 is CASSLGRSFYEQYF. In DNA, the CDR3 is TGTGCCAGCAGTCTCGGACGGAGTTTCTACGAGCAGTACTTC.

In its sample, this clonotype was seen a few times. The rearrangement links TRBV6-5 to TRBJ1-1; 7 positions agree with TRBD1. Germline CDR1 and CDR2: MNHEY and SVGAGI. The CDR3 extends over 14 amino acids. The trim removed 2 bases at V and 5 bases at J, leaving 5 bases unmatched. CDR3 bases: TGTGCCAGCAGTTACCAGGGGGGGAGGACTGAAGCTTTCTTT. This sequence encodes CASSYQGGRTEAFF.

This clonotype has just a few counts. The chain uses TRBV21-1 and TRBJ2-7. TRBV21-1 is an annotated pseudogene. The CDR3 runs 12 residues. This CDR3 reads CASRGYWAEQYV. The CDR3 nucleotides read TGTGCCAGCAGGGGTTATTGGGCCGAGCAGTACGTC.

The J gene is TRBJ2-2, the V gene TRBV7-9, with TRBD2 matching 9 bases. The CDR3 sequence is 15 residues long. CDR1 is SEHNR, CDR2 FQNEAQ, per germline (reference sequence). With V trimmed by 7 bases and J by 1 base, 4 bases remained unmatched. The CDR3 coding sequence is TGTGCCAGCACCAAACTAGCGGGGAACACCGGGGAGCTGTTTTTT. Protein product: CASTKLAGNTGELFF.

This clonotype was picked up a small number of times. CDR3 nucleotide sequence: TGCAGCGTTGAACCCGGACTAGCGGGAGCCGGTGAGCAGTTCTTC. This codes for CSVEPGLAGAGEQFF. The chain joins TRBV29-1 to TRBJ2-1, with 13 bases identical to TRBD2. Germline V gene sequence: CDR1 SQVTM, CDR2 ANQGSEA. The CDR3 is 15 amino acids. V gave up 2 bases and J gave up 9 bases; unmatched junction bases: 7.

This clonotype was seen a handful of times. CDR3 amino acids: CASSGGETGNTGELFF. CDR3 coding DNA: TGTGCCAGCAGCGGGGGAGAGACAGGGAACACCGGGGAGCTGTTTTTT. This chain uses TRBV25-1 with TRBJ2-2, with D possibly being TRBD1 or TRBD2 (6 bases each). This CDR3 spans 16 amino acids. Trimming removed 6 bases at V and 1 base at J, with 15 bases between. Germline-derived CDR1 and CDR2 are MGHDK and SYGVNS.

This clonotype was seen only a few times. This sequence joins TRBV7-7 and TRBJ2-2; D is unclear. CDR1 and CDR2 from the germline V gene are SSHAT and FNYEAQ (reference sequence). The CDR3 runs 16 residues. Trimming shortened V by 8 bases and J by 2 bases, and 18 bases separated the two germline ends. The CDR3 coding sequence is TGTGCCAGCTTTCTTGAGGCGAGTTTAAACACCGGGGAGCTGTTTTTT. Translation: CASFLEASLNTGELFF. Combining the CDR3 with reference TRBV7-7 and TRBJ2-2 gives the whole variable domain GAGVSQSPRYKVTKRGQDVTLRCDPISSHATLYWYQQALGQGPEFLTYFNYEAQPDKSGLPSDRFSAERPEGSISTLTIQRTEQRDSAMYRCASFLEASLNTGELFFGEGSRLTVL.

The V call is TRBV28, the J call TRBJ1-2; 12 bases line up with TRBD1. The junction had 9 bases not matched to a gene; V was cut back by 5 bases and J by 5 bases. Germline V CDR1 and CDR2: MDHEN, SYDVKM. The CDR3 length is 16 residues. CDR3 region: CASSGNRDRGRYGYTF. In DNA form, the CDR3 reads TGTGCCAGCAGTGGGAACCGGGACAGGGGGCGTTATGGCTACACCTTC.

The chain carries TRBV20-1 and TRBJ2-5; TRBD2 matches at 7 bases. The CDR3 consists of 14 residues. CDR1 DFQATT and CDR2 SNEGSKA come from the germline V gene (reference sequence). Trimming cost V 6 bases and J 4 bases; bases outside gene matches: 11. The CDR3 nucleotides read TGCAGTGCACACCCTAGTGCGGGAGTAGAGACCCAGTACTTC. It is translated as CSAHPSAGVETQYF.